The next 9 T cell receptor beta chains were all read from a single sample in a study of shared clonotypes between healthy human individuals. Profiling relied on immunoSEQ multiplex PCR, and the TCRdb table lists in-frame clones only, not all of them. The repertoire includes some 2,100,000 clones, 85% to 95% of them detected once, and more than 1.5% sits in the top ten. Naive CD8 cells, CD45RO-negative and positively selected for CCR7, excluded terminally differentiated effector memory CD45RA+ cells. The sequenced sample consisted of naive CD8+ T cells from PBMCs. The receptors originated from a man between 18 and 35 years old in good health. Some clones in this sample may be carry-over from other donors' samples.

With regard to this clone: The sample has other DNA sequences that encode this CDR3 too. The chain combines TRBV7-8 with TRBJ2-3; D unclear. The germline V gene has CDR1 SGHVS and CDR2 FQNEAQ. Trimming removed 4 bases at V and 3 bases at J, with 5 bases between. This CDR3 is 12 amino acids long. The chain's CDR3 is CASSSLTDTQYF. CDR3 DNA sequence: TGTGCCAGCAGCTCGTTAACAGATACGCAGTATTTT.

The rearrangement joins TRBV9 to TRBJ2-1, with D possibly TRBD1 on 6 matching bases. The CDR3 spans 15 residues. Germline CDR1 and CDR2: SGDLS and YYNGEE. V lost 3 bases and J 4 bases, leaving 14 bases between the germline ends. The CDR3 is CASSGGHGIYNEQFF. The CDR3 DNA follows: TGTGCCAGCAGCGGGGGACACGGAATTTACAATGAGCAGTTCTTC.

The rearrangement links TRBV12-5 to TRBJ2-7, with D perhaps given as TRBD1 or TRBD2 (6 bases each). Deletions cut 1 base from V and 7 bases from J, with 14 bases between. From germline, CDR1 is LGHNT and CDR2 FRNRAP. The length of the CDR3 is 14 residues. The CDR3 DNA reads TGTGCTAGTGGTTTGGGGGGGGCGGACGCTGAGCAGTACTTC. Protein sequence: CASGLGGADAEQYF.

A word on this clone: At the DNA level, this CDR3 is encoded by other sequences in the same sample as well. The rearrangement links TRBV6-5 to TRBJ2-7; D is unclear. This CDR3 contains 16 residues. The germline gives CDR1 MNHEY, CDR2 SVGAGI. Trimming removed 0 bases at V and 1 base at J, with 13 bases between. For the CDR3, the DNA is TGTGCCAGCAGTTACTCGACCGGGCAAAAGTCCTACGAGCAGTACTTC. It yields the protein CASSYSTGQKSYEQYF.

CDR3 nucleotides: TGTGCCAGCAGCGTATACAGCGATCCCACTGAAGCTTTCTTT. Protein sequence: CASSVYSDPTEAFF. The chain is built from TRBV9 and TRBJ1-1, with D hard to call. V was clipped by 1 base and J by 4 bases, with 11 bases between them. This CDR3 is built from 14 residues. CDR1 SGDLS and CDR2 YYNGEE come from the germline V gene.

The V call is TRBV7-9, the J call TRBJ2-7, with 7 bases matching TRBD1. The V gene end was trimmed by 5 bases and the J gene end by 3 bases; junction bases not matched to a gene: 13. The germline V gene has CDR1 SEHNR and CDR2 FQNEAQ (reference sequence). The CDR3 runs to 16 residues. For the CDR3, the DNA is TGTGCCAGCAGCGCCGGTACCGGGACAGCCAGCTACGAGCAGTACTTC. Protein sequence: CASSAGTGTASYEQYF.

This chain links TRBV4-1 with TRBJ2-1; a weak D match, TRBD1 (6 bases). V lost 0 bases to trimming and J lost 8 bases, with 11 bases between them. Germline CDR1 reads MGHRA; CDR2 reads YSYEKL. The CDR3 covers 14 residues. CDR3 sequence reads: CASSQDWTVDEQFF. CDR3 sequence (DNA): TGCGCCAGCAGCCAAGATTGGACAGTCGATGAGCAGTTCTTC.

The rearrangement uses TRBV2 and TRBJ2-5, with D unclear. The CDR3 has 14 residues. V lost 4 bases and J 5 bases, leaving 14 bases between the germline ends. The V gene's germline CDR1 is SNHLY and CDR2 FYNNEI. The CDR3 loop reads CASSGSVSTETQYF. In DNA, the CDR3 is TGTGCCAGCAGTGGTTCGGTTTCTACGGAGACCCAGTACTTC.

The J gene is TRBJ2-1, the V gene TRBV15; tentative D call: TRBD1 (6 bases). Germline V gives CDR1 LNHNV, CDR2 YYDKDF (reference sequence). V was cut by 3 bases and J by 2 bases, with 26 bases left in between. This CDR3 has 20 residues. CDR3 in DNA: TGTGCCACCAGCAGGTCCGACAGGACTCTCCTGGGGTCCACCTACAATGAGCAGTTCTTC. It encodes CATSRSDRTLLGSTYNEQFF.